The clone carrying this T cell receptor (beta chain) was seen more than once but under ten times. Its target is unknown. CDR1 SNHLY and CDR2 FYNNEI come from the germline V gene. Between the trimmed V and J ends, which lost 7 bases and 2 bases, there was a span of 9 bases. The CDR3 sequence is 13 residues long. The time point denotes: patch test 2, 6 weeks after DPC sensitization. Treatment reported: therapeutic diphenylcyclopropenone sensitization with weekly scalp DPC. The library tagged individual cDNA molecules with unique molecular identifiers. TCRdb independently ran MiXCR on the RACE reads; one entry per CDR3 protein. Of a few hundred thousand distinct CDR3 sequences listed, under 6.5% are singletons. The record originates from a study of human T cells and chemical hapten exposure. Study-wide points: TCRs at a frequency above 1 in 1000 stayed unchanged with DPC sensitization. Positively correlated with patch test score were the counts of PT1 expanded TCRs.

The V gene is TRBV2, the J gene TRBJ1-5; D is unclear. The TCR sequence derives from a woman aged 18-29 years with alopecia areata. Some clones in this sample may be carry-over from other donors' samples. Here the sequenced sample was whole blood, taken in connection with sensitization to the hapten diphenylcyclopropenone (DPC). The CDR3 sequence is CASNSAGNQPQHF. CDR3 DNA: TGTGCCAGCAACAGTGCCGGCAATCAGCCCCAGCATTTT.